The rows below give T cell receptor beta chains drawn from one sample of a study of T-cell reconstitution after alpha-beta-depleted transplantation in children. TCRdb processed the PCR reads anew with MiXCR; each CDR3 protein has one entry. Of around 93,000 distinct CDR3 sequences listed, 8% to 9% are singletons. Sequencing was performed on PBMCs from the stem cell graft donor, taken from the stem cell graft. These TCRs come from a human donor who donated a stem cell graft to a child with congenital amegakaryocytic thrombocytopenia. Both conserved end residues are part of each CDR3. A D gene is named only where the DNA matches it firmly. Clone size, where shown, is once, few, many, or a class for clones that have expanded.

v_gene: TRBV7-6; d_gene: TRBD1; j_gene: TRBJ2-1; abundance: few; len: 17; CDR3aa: CASSQIPGQGAVNEQFF; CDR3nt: TGTGCCAGCAGCCAGATCCCCGGACAGGGGGCGGTCAATGAGCAGTTCTTC
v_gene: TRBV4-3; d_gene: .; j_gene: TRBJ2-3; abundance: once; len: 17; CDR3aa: CASSQEPPFFSSNTQYF; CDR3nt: TGCGCCAGCAGCCAAGAACCTCCGTTTTTCTCCTCGAATACGCAGTATTTT
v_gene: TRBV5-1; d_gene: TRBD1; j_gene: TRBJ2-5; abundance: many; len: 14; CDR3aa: CASSSRGLDETQYF; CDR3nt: TGCGCCAGCAGCTCGAGGGGGCTAGATGAGACCCAGTACTTC
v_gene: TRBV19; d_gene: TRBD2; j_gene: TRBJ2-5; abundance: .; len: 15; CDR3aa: CASSRTLAPQETQYF; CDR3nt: TGTGCCAGTAGTAGGACACTAGCGCCTCAAGAGACCCAGTACTTC
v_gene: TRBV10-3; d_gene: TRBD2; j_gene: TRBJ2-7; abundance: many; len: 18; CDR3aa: CAISEGGLAGVSSYEQYF; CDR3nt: TGTGCCATCAGTGAGGGGGGACTAGCGGGGGTCAGCTCCTACGAGCAGTACTTC
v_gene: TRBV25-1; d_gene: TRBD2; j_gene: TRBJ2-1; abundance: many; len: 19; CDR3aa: CASSEYTTSGVGSYNEQFF; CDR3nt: TGTGCCAGCAGTGAATATACGACTAGCGGGGTGGGGTCCTACAATGAGCAGTTCTTC
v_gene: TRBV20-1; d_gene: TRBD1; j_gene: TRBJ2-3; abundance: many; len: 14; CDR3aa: CSEDGQANTDTQYF; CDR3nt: TGCAGCGAGGACGGACAGGCCAACACAGATACGCAGTATTTT
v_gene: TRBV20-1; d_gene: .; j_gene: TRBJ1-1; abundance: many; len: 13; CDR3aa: CSAKPTPNTEAFF; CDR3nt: TGCAGTGCCAAGCCTACACCGAACACTGAAGCTTTCTTT
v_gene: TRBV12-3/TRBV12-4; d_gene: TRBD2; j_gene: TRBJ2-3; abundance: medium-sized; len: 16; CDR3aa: CASSLDSAGGYDTQYF; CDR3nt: TGTGCCAGCAGCCTCGATTCAGCGGGGGGGTACGATACGCAGTATTTT
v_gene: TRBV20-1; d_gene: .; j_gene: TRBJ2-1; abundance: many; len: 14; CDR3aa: CSARDGSSYNEQFF; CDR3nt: TGCAGTGCTAGAGACGGGAGCTCCTACAATGAGCAGTTCTTC
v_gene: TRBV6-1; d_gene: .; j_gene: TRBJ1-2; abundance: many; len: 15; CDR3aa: CASSEAPQGIYGYTF; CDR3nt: TGTGCCAGCAGTGAAGCCCCCCAGGGGATCTATGGCTACACCTTC
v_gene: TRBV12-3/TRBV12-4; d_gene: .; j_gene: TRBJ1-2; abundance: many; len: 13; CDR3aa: CASSLQGEYGYTF; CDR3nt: TGTGCCAGCAGTTTACAGGGAGAGTATGGCTACACCTTC
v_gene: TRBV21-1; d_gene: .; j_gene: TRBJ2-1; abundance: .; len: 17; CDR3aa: CASSKNAQGTSYNEQFF; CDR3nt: TGTGCCAGCAGCAAAAATGCTCAGGGAACGTCCTACAATGAGCAGTTCTTC
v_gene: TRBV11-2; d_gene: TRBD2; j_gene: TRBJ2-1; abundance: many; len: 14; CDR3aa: CASSPIRLANEQFF; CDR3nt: TGTGCCAGCAGCCCAATCCGACTAGCCAATGAGCAGTTCTTC
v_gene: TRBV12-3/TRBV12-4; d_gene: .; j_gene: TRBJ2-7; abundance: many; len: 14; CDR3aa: CASSPRGGTYEQYF; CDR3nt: TGTGCCAGCAGTCCTCGTGGGGGAACCTACGAGCAGTACTTC
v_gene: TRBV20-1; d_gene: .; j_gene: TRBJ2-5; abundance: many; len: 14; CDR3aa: CSARKQAGYETQYF; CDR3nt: TGCAGTGCTAGAAAGCAGGCAGGTTATGAGACCCAGTACTTC
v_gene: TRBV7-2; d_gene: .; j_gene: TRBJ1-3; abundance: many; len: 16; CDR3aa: CASSSLQGSSGNTIYF; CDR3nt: TGTGCCAGCAGCTCCTTACAGGGCTCCTCTGGAAACACCATATATTTT
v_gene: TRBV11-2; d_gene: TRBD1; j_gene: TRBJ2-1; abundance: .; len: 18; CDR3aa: CASSLKPPGQLVYNEQFF; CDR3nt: TGTGCCAGCAGCTTAAAGCCCCCGGGACAGCTTGTATACAATGAGCAGTTCTTC
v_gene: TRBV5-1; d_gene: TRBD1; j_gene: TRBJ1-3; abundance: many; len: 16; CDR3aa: CASSITQGIAGNTIYF; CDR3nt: TGCGCCAGCAGCATAACACAGGGGATCGCTGGAAACACCATATATTTT
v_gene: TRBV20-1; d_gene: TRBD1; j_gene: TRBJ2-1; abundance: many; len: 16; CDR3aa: CSARSPPGQGHDEQFF; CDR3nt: TGCAGTGCTAGAAGTCCACCGGGACAGGGGCACGATGAGCAGTTCTTC
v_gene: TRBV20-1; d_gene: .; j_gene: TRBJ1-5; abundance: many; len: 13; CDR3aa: CSARDRENQPQHF; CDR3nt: TGCAGTGCTAGAGACAGGGAGAATCAGCCCCAGCATTTT
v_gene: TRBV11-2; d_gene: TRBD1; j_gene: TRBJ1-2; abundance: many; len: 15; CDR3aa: CASTSTRGRNYGYTF; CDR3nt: TGTGCCAGCACCAGCACCAGGGGGCGAAACTATGGCTACACCTTC
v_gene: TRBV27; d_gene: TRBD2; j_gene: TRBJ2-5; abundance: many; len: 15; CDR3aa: CASLAQREYQETQYF; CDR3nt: TGTGCCAGCTTAGCCCAGCGGGAGTACCAAGAGACCCAGTACTTC
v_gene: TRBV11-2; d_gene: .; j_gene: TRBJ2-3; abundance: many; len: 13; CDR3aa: CASSLERADTQYF; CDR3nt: TGTGCCAGCAGCTTAGAGCGAGCAGATACGCAGTATTTT
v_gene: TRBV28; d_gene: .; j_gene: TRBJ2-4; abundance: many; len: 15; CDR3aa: CASSPPPLAKNIQYF; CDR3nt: TGTGCCAGCAGTCCTCCACCTTTAGCCAAAAACATTCAGTACTTC
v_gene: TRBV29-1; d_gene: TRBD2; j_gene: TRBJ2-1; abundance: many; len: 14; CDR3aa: CSVLAVMSYNEQFF; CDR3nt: TGCAGCGTTCTAGCGGTGATGTCCTACAATGAGCAGTTCTTC
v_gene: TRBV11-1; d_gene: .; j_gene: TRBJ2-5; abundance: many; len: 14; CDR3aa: CASKPLGIQETQYF; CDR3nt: TGTGCCAGCAAACCCCTTGGGATCCAAGAGACCCAGTACTTC
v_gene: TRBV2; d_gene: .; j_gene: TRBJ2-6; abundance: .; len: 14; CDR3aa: CASTRVSGANVLTF; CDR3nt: TGTGCCAGCACGAGGGTTTCTGGGGCCAACGTCCTGACTTTC
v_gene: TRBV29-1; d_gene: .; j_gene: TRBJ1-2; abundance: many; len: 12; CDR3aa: CSVERGAGGYTF; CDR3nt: TGCAGCGTTGAACGAGGGGCGGGGGGCTACACCTTC
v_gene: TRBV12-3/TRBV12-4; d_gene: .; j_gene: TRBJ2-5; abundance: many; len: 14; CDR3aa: CASSLGHSEETQYF; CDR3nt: TGTGCCAGCAGTTTGGGGCACAGCGAAGAGACCCAGTACTTC
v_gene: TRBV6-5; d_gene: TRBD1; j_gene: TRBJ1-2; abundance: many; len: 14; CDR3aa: CASRRQGGEQGYTF; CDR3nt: TGTGCCAGCAGACGACAGGGTGGGGAACAAGGCTACACCTTC
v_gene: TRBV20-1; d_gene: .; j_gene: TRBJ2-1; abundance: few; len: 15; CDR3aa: CSASGGDLSKNEQFF; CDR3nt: TGCAGTGCTAGTGGCGGGGACCTCTCGAAGAATGAGCAGTTCTTC
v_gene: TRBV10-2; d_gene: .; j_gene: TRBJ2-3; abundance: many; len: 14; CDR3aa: CASNLVSRTDTQYF; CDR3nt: TGCGCCAGCAACTTAGTGAGTCGCACAGATACGCAGTATTTT
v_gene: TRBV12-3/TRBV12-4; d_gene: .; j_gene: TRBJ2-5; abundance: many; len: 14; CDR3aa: CASSLTGRVETQYF; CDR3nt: TGTGCCAGCAGTCTCACAGGGAGGGTAGAGACCCAGTACTTC
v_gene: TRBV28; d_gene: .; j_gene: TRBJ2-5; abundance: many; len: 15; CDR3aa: CASSRAGSRVGTQYF; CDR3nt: TGTGCCAGCAGTAGGGCGGGGAGTAGGGTCGGGACCCAGTACTTC
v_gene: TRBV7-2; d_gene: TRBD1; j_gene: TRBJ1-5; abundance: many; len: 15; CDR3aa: CASNPTGARGQPQHF; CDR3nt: TGTGCCAGCAACCCGACAGGGGCGAGGGGTCAGCCCCAGCATTTT
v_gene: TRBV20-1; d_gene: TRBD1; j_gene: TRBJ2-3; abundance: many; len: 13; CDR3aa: CSASRDRGRTQYF; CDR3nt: TGCAGTGCTAGTAGGGACAGGGGGCGTACGCAGTATTTT
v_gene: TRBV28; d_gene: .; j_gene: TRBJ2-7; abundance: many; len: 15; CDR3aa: CASSLDGTPTYEQYF; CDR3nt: TGTGCCAGCAGTTTGGACGGGACCCCAACCTACGAGCAGTACTTC
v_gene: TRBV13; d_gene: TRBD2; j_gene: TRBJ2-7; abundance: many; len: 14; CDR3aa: CASSLSGRTYEQYF; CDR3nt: TGTGCCAGCAGCTTAAGCGGGAGAACCTACGAGCAGTACTTC
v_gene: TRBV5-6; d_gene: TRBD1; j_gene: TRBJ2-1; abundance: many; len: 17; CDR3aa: CASSPGQGIYTYNEQFF; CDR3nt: TGTGCCAGCAGCCCTGGACAGGGGATTTACACGTACAATGAGCAGTTCTTC
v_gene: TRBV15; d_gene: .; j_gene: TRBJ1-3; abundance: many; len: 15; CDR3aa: CATSRDFGSGNTIYF; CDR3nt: TGTGCCACCAGCAGAGATTTCGGCTCTGGAAACACCATATATTTT
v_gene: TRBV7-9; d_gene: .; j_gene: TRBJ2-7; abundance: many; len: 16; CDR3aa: CASSSTTGTKSYEQYF; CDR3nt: TGTGCCAGCAGCTCGACGACCGGGACCAAGTCTTACGAGCAGTACTTC
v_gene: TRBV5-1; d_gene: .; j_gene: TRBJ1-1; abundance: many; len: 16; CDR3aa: CASSQALLGANTEAFF; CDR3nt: TGCGCCAGCAGCCAAGCCTTGCTAGGGGCAAACACTGAAGCTTTCTTT
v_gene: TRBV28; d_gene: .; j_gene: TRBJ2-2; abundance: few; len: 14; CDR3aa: CASTVGQLTGELFF; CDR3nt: TGTGCCAGCACCGTAGGACAGCTCACCGGGGAGCTGTTTTTT
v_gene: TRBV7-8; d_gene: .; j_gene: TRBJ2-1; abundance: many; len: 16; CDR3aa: CASSLAMVVPYNEQFF; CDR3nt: TGTGCCAGCAGCTTAGCGATGGTAGTTCCTTACAATGAGCAGTTCTTC
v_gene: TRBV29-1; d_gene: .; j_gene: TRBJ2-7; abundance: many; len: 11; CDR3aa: CSVGQGREQYF; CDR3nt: TGCAGCGTGGGGCAGGGGAGAGAGCAGTACTTC
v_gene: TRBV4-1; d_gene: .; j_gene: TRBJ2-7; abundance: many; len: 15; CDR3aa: CASSQDIPSPYEQYF; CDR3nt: TGCGCCAGCAGCCAAGATATCCCATCACCCTACGAGCAGTACTTC
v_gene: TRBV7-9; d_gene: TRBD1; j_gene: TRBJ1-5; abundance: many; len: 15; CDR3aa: CASSPDRGSNQPQHF; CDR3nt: TGTGCCAGCAGCCCTGACAGGGGTAGCAATCAGCCCCAGCATTTT
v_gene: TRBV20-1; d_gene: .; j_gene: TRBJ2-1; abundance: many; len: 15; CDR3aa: CSAHVRGRAVDEQFF; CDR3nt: TGCAGTGCCCACGTTAGGGGGAGGGCCGTAGATGAGCAGTTCTTC
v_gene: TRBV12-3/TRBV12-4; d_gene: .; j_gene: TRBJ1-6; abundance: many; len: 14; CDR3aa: CASSFGGITAPLHF; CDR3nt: TGTGCCAGCAGTTTTGGGGGGATAACGGCACCCCTCCACTTT
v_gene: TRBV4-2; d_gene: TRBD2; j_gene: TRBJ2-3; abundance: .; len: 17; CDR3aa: CASSQAEREVSTDTQYF; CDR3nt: TGTGCCAGCAGCCAAGCGGAGCGGGAGGTCTCCACAGATACGCAGTATTTT